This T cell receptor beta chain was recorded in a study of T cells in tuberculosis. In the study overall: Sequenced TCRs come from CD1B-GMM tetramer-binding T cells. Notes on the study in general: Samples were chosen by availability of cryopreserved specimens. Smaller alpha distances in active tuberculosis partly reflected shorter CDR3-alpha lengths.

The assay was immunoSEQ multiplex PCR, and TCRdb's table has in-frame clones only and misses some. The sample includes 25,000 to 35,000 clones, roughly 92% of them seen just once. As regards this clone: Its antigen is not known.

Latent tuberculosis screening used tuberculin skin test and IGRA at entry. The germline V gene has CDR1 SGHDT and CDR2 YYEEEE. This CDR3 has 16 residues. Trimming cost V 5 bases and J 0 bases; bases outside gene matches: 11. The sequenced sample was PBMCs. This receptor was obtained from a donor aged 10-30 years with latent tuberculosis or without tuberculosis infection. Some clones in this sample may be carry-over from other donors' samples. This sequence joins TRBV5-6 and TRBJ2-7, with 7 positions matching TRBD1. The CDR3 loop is CASSYDRALSSYEQYF. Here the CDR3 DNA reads TGTGCCAGCAGTTACGACAGGGCCTTGAGCTCCTACGAGCAGTACTTC.